This TCR beta chain was profiled in a study of blood T cell repertoires in COVID-19 (dated by TCRdb to 2018 to 2021). The study in broad terms: Samples covering the acute and convalescent phases of COVID-19 were provided by collaborators in the United States, Italy and Spain. The material from the prospective study consisted of cDNA or gDNA derived from T cells, B-cell-depleted T cells, or PBMCs. Deeply sampled blood TCRbeta repertoires from subjects exposed to, actively infected with, or recovered from COVID-19 were included in the dataset. A freely available public database, intended as a resource for researchers studying the immune response to SARS-CoV-2, is where the repertoires were released. The samples were drawn from the first 160 participants of the ongoing ImmuneRACE study and from 1,254 subjects provided by 6 global collaborators. Nearly every sample came with metadata listing a de-identified subject ID, COVID-19 status, age in years and sex. HLA class I and class II types, where available, came from metadata supplied by the sample provider rather than from assay-based typing.

Study-level results and caveats: Clinical and demographic metadata were provided uncurated, with the amount varying by source and participant.

In the case of this clone: Its antigen remains undetermined. Nothing much larger sits one base from this clone, and base qualities are not available.

From the cysteine up to the phenylalanine, the CDR3 has a length of 16 residues. The CDR3 DNA has 48 bases and is translated from base 1. Relative to germline, V is missing 3 bases and J is missing 4 bases, with 9 bases of the junction outside any gene match. CDR1 and CDR2, looked up from the germline V gene, are SGHTA and FQGNSA. TCRbeta CDR3 regions were amplified from genomic DNA by means of the immunoSEQ Assay, a bias-controlled multiplex PCR. The study's processing was this. Within the assay, amplification of reference gene primers was used to estimate how many nucleated cells each sample contained. To quantify the absolute abundance of each unique TCRbeta CDR3 rearrangement, sequence reads were collapsed and filtered. For each sample, productive Simpson clonality was calculated by taking the square root of Simpson's diversity index across productive rearrangements. TCRdb re-hosts the immuneACCESS table, in-frame sequences only. Its copies lack some clones; in the studies checked, an unresolved V gene accounts for under half of them, and the cause for the rest is not known. For V, J and clone size, that table is used; D and trimming come from the DNA. The sample table records roughly 230,000 clones; approximately 80% of these occur just once. Approximately 7.4% of the sample is held by the ten biggest clonotypes.

Each collaborating institution followed its own protocols to collect whole blood in K2EDTA tubes. Collaborator samples were shipped for TCRbeta analysis as frozen whole blood, isolated PBMCs, or DNA extracted from either sample type. The chain uses TRBV7-2 and TRBJ1-5; the junction holds 7 bases that match TRBD1. Material: peripheral blood. This receptor was identified in a woman aged 45-59 years with acute or convalescent COVID-19. The DNA is TGTGCCAGCAGCTTTCGAGGGGGCGCGAGAAATCAGCCCCAGCATTTT. This codes for CASSFRGGARNQPQHF.